Shown below are 15 T cell receptor beta chains from a single sample sequenced in a study of regulatory T cells in long-lasting Graves disease. The time point here: newly diagnosed GD, antithyroid drugs for less than 3 months. PBMCs provided the RNA from which the TCR library was made. The authors built TCR beta libraries using iRepertoire HTBI primers and Arm-PCR of CDR3 regions. TCRdb reanalysed the multiplex PCR reads using MiXCR and keeps one entry per CDR3 protein. The table lists about 400,000 distinct CDR3 sequences, under 20% of them singletons. These data were likewise used in another study, on T cells in Graves' hyperthyroidism and ophthalmopathy.

The source was peripheral blood mononuclear cells (PBMCs), collected at new diagnosis, from a patient treated with antithyroid drugs. These receptors all come from a young woman with Graves disease.

This clonotype was seen ten or more times. V usage is TRBV20-1 and J usage is TRBJ2-3; 14 bases match TRBD2. This CDR3 contains 16 residues. Trimming removed 3 bases from V and 6 bases from J; junction bases left unmatched: 8. Germline V CDR1 and CDR2: DFQATT, SNEGSKA (reference sequence). This CDR3 is CSASRTSGGRVDTQYF. CDR3 sequence (DNA): TGCAGTGCTAGCCGGACTAGCGGGGGGCGTGTGGATACGCAGTATTTT.

Regarding this clonotype: A much larger clone sits a single nucleotide away, making a read error possible. This chain connects TRBV20-1 to TRBJ2-1; D not certain. Germline V gene data show CDR1 as DFQATT and CDR2 as SNEGSKA (reference sequence). The CDR3 is 14 residues long. Here the CDR3 reads CSARDWGLYNEQLF. The CDR3, as DNA: TGCAGTGCTAGAGATTGGGGTCTGTACAATGAGCAGCTCTTC.

This clonotype was seen many times. The rearrangement joins TRBV3-1 to TRBJ1-1; D remains unclear. The germline CDR1 and CDR2 sequences are LGHDT and YNNKEL (reference sequence). The CDR3 is made up of 15 amino acids. V was clipped by 1 base and J by 4 bases, with 13 bases between them. Here the CDR3 reads CASSQVGYGGTEAFF. CDR3 DNA sequence: TGTGCCAGCAGCCAAGTCGGATATGGCGGCACTGAAGCTTTCTTT.

This clonotype was counted many times. The chain employs TRBV20-1 and TRBJ2-5; D gene uncertain. Trimming shortened V by 0 bases and J by 4 bases, and 6 bases separated the two germline ends. Per germline, CDR1 DFQATT and CDR2 SNEGSKA (reference sequence). The CDR3 is 12 residues long. DNA for the CDR3: TGCAGTGCTAGAGATAAGGGAGAGACCCAGTACTTC. Encoded protein: CSARDKGETQYF.

The chain carries TRBV10-3 and TRBJ2-5, with 7 nucleotides matching TRBD1. CDR1 and CDR2 from the germline V gene are ENHRY and SYGVKD. The ends lost 6 bases at V and 5 bases at J; junction bases unmatched: 3. The CDR3 consists of 12 residues. The CDR3 sequence is CAIRDRAETQYF. DNA for the CDR3: TGTGCCATCAGAGACAGGGCCGAGACCCAGTACTTC.

This clonotype was counted many times. The chain is built from TRBV12-3 or TRBV12-4 and TRBJ2-5; weak D call: TRBD2 (6 bases). The CDR3 is made up of 14 amino acids. V shed 6 bases and J shed 1 base, with 12 bases lying between them. The CDR3 spells CASSRLGGQETQYF. DNA for the CDR3: TGTGCCAGCAGCCGACTGGGGGGCCAAGAGACCCAGTACTTC.

This clonotype was detected only a few times. This chain links TRBV20-1 with TRBJ1-3, with D maybe TRBD1 (6 bases). Germline V gene data show CDR1 as DFQATT and CDR2 as SNEGSKA (reference sequence). This CDR3 spans 14 amino acids. The V gene lost 3 bases and the J gene lost 4 bases, with 13 bases spanning the gap. In DNA, the CDR3 is TGCAGTGCTAGTAGGGGGGCGCAAGGAAACACCATATATTTT. Its translation is CSASRGAQGNTIYF.

With regard to this clonotype: This sequence may be a read error, since a much larger clone differs from it by one base. The chain has TRBV2 and TRBJ1-1; D not certain. Trimming removed 7 bases at V and 0 bases at J, with 12 bases between. The length of the CDR3 is 14 residues. Per germline, CDR1 SNHLY and CDR2 FYNNEI. CDR3: CASKFDRMNTEAFF. The CDR3 coding sequence is TGTGCCAGCAAGTTCGACCGCATGAACACTGAAGCTTTCTTT.

This sequence joins TRBV27 and TRBJ1-5; possible D gene TRBD1, 6 bases. The V gene's germline CDR1 is MNHEY and CDR2 SMNVEV (reference sequence). V was cut by 0 bases and J by 1 base, with 13 bases left in between. CDR3 size: 17 residues. The CDR3 nucleotides read TGTGCCAGCAGTTTATCTAAAGGAGGGACAAGCAATCAGCCCCAGCATTTT. This sequence encodes CASSLSKGGTSNQPQHF.

This clonotype came up many times. At one boundary the junction diverges from the germline segment, which might be a read error. This sequence joins TRBV5-1 and TRBJ2-3; D is unresolved. This CDR3 has 15 residues. Germline V lookup: CDR1 SGHRS, CDR2 YFSETQ. Written as DNA, the CDR3 is TGTGCCAGCAGCCTCCGCGGTTTAGGCACAGATACGCAGTATTTT. It specifies CASSLRGLGTDTQYF.

The gene calls are TRBV5-6 and TRBJ2-3, with 7 bases identical to TRBD2. Trimming cost V 3 bases and J 4 bases; bases outside gene matches: 8. Germline values: CDR1 SGHDT, CDR2 YYEEEE. The CDR3 sequence is 15 residues long. The CDR3 is CASSSASGIPDTQYF. The CDR3 nucleotides read TGTGCCAGCAGCTCCGCTAGCGGTATCCCAGATACGCAGTATTTT.

The CDR3 spells CASSYRAPSSGNTIYF. The CDR3 DNA is TGTGCCAGCAGTTATCGGGCACCGAGCTCTGGAAACACCATATATTTT. The chain has TRBV6-2 or TRBV6-3 and TRBJ1-3; D uncertain. The CDR3 has 16 amino acids. The ends were cut back, 3 bases at V and 0 bases at J, with 12 bases in the middle. The germline V gene has CDR1 MNHEY and CDR2 SVGEGT.

This clonotype was detected many times. This chain joins TRBV20-1 and TRBJ1-5, with D perhaps TRBD1 (6 bases). CDR3 length: 14 residues. V was cut by 4 bases and J by 0 bases, with 10 bases left in between. Germline assignment: CDR1 DFQATT and CDR2 SNEGSKA (reference sequence). CDR3 sequence (DNA): TGCAGTGCTAAAGGACAGAATAGCAATCAGCCCCAGCATTTT. Its translation: CSAKGQNSNQPQHF.

This clonotype was observed at least ten times. This chain uses TRBV29-1 with TRBJ2-1, with TRBD2 matching over 10 bases. Per germline, CDR1 SQVTM and CDR2 ANQGSEA. The junction had 5 bases not matched to a gene; V was cut back by 6 bases and J by 3 bases. This CDR3 has 14 amino acids. In DNA, the CDR3 is TGCAGCGTCAAACTAGCGGGGAACTACAATGAGCAGTTCTTC. Translating it yields CSVKLAGNYNEQFF.

Of note for this clonotype: A read error is possible here, since a much larger clone lies one base away. The CDR3 region has the DNA TGTGCCAGCAGACAGAACACTGAAACTTTCTTT. It codes for CASRQNTETFF. The V call is TRBV6-1, the J call TRBJ1-1; D is undetermined. The CDR3 extends over 11 amino acids. Germline V gene sequence: CDR1 MNHNS, CDR2 SASEGT.